This T cell receptor beta chain emerged from a study of regulatory T cells in long-lasting Graves disease. Building the TCR beta libraries relied on iRepertoire HTBI primers, and CDR3 regions underwent Arm-PCR. Via MiXCR, TCRdb re-called the multiplex PCR reads, giving one row per CDR3 protein. The table has 400,000 to 500,000 distinct CDR3 sequences, around 15% seen once. Time point of the sample: newly diagnosed GD, antithyroid drugs for less than 3 months. Isolated PBMC RNA provided the starting material for the TCR library. Those enrolled as patients came out of an endocrinology department in Xi'an, China. The length of the CDR3 is 14 residues. With V trimmed by 1 base and J by 7 bases, 4 bases remained unmatched. In germline, CDR1 is SEHNR, CDR2 FQNEAQ (reference sequence). This clonotype was found many times. In addition, the sample was reused for a study of T cells in Graves' hyperthyroidism and ophthalmopathy.

The V gene is TRBV7-9, the J gene TRBJ2-1; 7 positions agree with TRBD2. The sequences come from peripheral blood mononuclear cells (PBMCs), collected at new diagnosis, from a patient treated with antithyroid drugs. The sequence was collected from a woman aged 25-40 years with Graves disease. The CDR3 is CASSLDGEGNEQFF. The CDR3 DNA follows: TGTGCCAGCAGCTTAGACGGGGAGGGGAATGAGCAGTTCTTC. The full variable domain, rest sourced from reference TRBV7-9 and TRBJ2-1, is DTGVSQNPRHKITKRGQNVTFRCDPISEHNRLYWYRQTLGQGPEFLTYFQNEAQLEKSRLLSDRFSAERPKGSFSTLEIQRTEQGDSAMYLCASSLDGEGNEQFFGPGTRLTVL.